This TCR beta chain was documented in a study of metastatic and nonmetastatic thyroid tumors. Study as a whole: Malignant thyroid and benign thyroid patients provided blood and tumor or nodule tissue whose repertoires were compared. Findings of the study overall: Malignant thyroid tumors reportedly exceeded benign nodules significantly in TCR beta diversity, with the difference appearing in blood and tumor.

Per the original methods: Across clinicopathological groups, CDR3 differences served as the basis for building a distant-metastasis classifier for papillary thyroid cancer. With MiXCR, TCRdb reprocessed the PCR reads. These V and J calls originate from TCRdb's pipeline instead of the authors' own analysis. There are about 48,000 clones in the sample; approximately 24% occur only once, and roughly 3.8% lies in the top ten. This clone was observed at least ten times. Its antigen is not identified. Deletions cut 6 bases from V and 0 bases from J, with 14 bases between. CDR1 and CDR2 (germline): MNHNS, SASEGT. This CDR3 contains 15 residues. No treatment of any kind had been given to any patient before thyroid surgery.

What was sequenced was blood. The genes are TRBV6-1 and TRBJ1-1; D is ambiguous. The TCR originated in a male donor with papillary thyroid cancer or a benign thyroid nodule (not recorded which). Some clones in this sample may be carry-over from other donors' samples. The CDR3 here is CASRTQRLMNTEAFF. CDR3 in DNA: TGTGCCAGCAGAACCCAAAGACTTATGAACACTGAAGCTTTCTTT.